This T cell receptor beta chain was documented in a study of shared clonotypes between healthy human individuals. The CDR3 spans 12 residues. V trimming: 6 bases; J trimming: 9 bases; junction bases outside the gene matches: 5. Germline V gives CDR1 SGHAT, CDR2 FQNNGV. Cells designated naive CD8 were CD45RO-negative and were positively selected for CCR7, with terminally differentiated effector memory CD45RA+ cells excluded. Libraries were prepared by immunoSEQ multiplex PCR; TCRdb keeps only in-frame clonotypes and omits some of them. The sample contains about 2.1 million clones, around 93% of which appear only once.

This clonotype was obtained from a man between 18 and 29 years old in good health. Some clones in this sample may be carry-over from other donors' samples. Sequencing was done on a sample of naive CD8+ T cells from PBMCs. V is TRBV11-2 and J is TRBJ2-1; 7 nucleotides match TRBD1. DNA for the CDR3: TGTGCCAGCAGACGACAGGGCCTTGAGCAGTTCTTC. Protein: CASRRQGLEQFF.